These T cell receptor beta chains were read from a single sample in a study of CD8 T cells in ankylosing spondylitis. From the 5' RACE reads, TCRdb called clonotypes with MiXCR, one entry per CDR3 protein. The data contain roughly 230,000 distinct CDR3 sequences, about a sixth of them seen just once; the ten biggest clones take up approximately 32%. Sequencing used blood, either unsorted or a sorted T cell fraction (not recorded which). The receptor set was obtained from a male donor with ankylosing spondylitis or in good health (not recorded which). The CDR3 runs from the conserved cysteine through the conserved F or W. D genes are given only for firm matches. Rows may omit the clone size; those that give it use once, few, many or a size class.

V gene: TRBV5-1
J gene: TRBJ2-3
CDR3 length: 15
clone size: .
D gene: .
CDR3 protein: CASSLVQGGTDTQYF
CDR3 DNA: TGCGCCAGCAGCTTGGTTCAGGGCGGCACAGATACGCAGTATTTT

V gene: TRBV4-1
J gene: TRBJ2-7
CDR3 length: 12
clone size: few
D gene: .
CDR3 protein: CASTGEGNEQYF
CDR3 DNA: TGCGCCAGCACCGGGGAAGGAAACGAGCAGTACTTC

V gene: TRBV18
J gene: TRBJ2-2
CDR3 length: 18
clone size: few
D gene: .
CDR3 protein: CASSLSPWEIANTGELFF
CDR3 DNA: TGTGCCAGCTCACTCTCTCCGTGGGAGATCGCGAACACCGGGGAGCTGTTTTTT

V gene: TRBV6-5
J gene: TRBJ2-3
CDR3 length: 14
clone size: few
D gene: .
CDR3 protein: CASSYSIRGDTQYF
CDR3 DNA: TGTGCCAGCAGTTACTCGATCAGGGGAGATACGCAGTATTTT

V gene: TRBV9
J gene: TRBJ1-2
CDR3 length: 13
clone size: many
D gene: TRBD1
CDR3 protein: CASSPTGRYGYTF
CDR3 DNA: TGTGCCAGCAGCCCGACAGGGCGATATGGCTACACCTTC

V gene: TRBV12-3/TRBV12-4
J gene: TRBJ2-1
CDR3 length: 16
clone size: few
D gene: TRBD2
CDR3 protein: CASRARLAGVHNEQFF
CDR3 DNA: TGTGCCAGCAGAGCCAGGCTAGCGGGAGTTCACAATGAGCAGTTCTTC

V gene: TRBV9
J gene: TRBJ2-1
CDR3 length: 15
clone size: .
D gene: .
CDR3 protein: CASSVAGASYNEQFF
CDR3 DNA: TGTGCCAGCAGCGTCGCCGGGGCCTCCTACAATGAGCAGTTCTTC

V gene: TRBV6-4
J gene: TRBJ2-3
CDR3 length: 13
clone size: few
D gene: .
CDR3 protein: CASSDGQTDTQYF
CDR3 DNA: TGTGCCAGCAGTGACGGGCAGACAGATACGCAGTATTTT

V gene: TRBV30
J gene: TRBJ2-3
CDR3 length: 12
clone size: many
D gene: .
CDR3 protein: CAWSVFPDTQYF
CDR3 DNA: TGTGCCTGGAGTGTTTTCCCAGATACGCAGTATTTT

V gene: TRBV20-1
J gene: TRBJ2-5
CDR3 length: 13
clone size: many
D gene: .
CDR3 protein: CSARIAAQETQYF
CDR3 DNA: TGCAGTGCTAGAATAGCGGCCCAAGAGACCCAGTACTTC

V gene: TRBV7-9
J gene: TRBJ1-1
CDR3 length: 14
clone size: .
D gene: .
CDR3 protein: CASSPLQENTEAFF
CDR3 DNA: TGTGCCAGCAGCCCGCTACAAGAGAACACTGAAGCTTTCTTT

V gene: TRBV12-3/TRBV12-4
J gene: TRBJ2-1
CDR3 length: 13
clone size: .
D gene: .
CDR3 protein: CASNGGSYNEQFF
CDR3 DNA: TGTGCCAGCAACGGGGGCTCGTACAATGAGCAGTTCTTC

V gene: TRBV5-1
J gene: TRBJ2-1
CDR3 length: 16
clone size: few
D gene: TRBD2
CDR3 protein: CASSWPRREANNEQFF
CDR3 DNA: TGCGCCAGCAGCTGGCCTCGGCGGGAGGCCAACAATGAGCAGTTCTTC

V gene: TRBV4-2
J gene: TRBJ2-2
CDR3 length: 18
clone size: .
D gene: .
CDR3 protein: CASSPTPHYTMNTGELFF
CDR3 DNA: TGTGCCAGCAGCCCGACCCCCCATTACACGATGAACACCGGGGAGCTGTTTTTT

V gene: TRBV3-1
J gene: TRBJ2-2
CDR3 length: 17
clone size: .
D gene: TRBD2
CDR3 protein: CASSQDGTSGSAGELFF
CDR3 DNA: TGTGCCAGCAGCCAAGACGGGACTAGCGGGAGCGCCGGGGAGCTGTTTTTT

V gene: TRBV7-7
J gene: TRBJ2-1
CDR3 length: 17
clone size: many
D gene: .
CDR3 protein: CASSLEVAESSYNEQFF
CDR3 DNA: TGTGCTAGCAGCCTCGAGGTAGCGGAAAGCTCCTACAATGAGCAGTTCTTC

V gene: TRBV5-1
J gene: TRBJ2-1
CDR3 length: 15
clone size: .
D gene: TRBD2
CDR3 protein: CASSSTSGYYNEQFF
CDR3 DNA: TGCGCCAGCAGCTCGACTAGCGGGTACTACAATGAGCAGTTCTTC

V gene: TRBV5-6
J gene: TRBJ2-7
CDR3 length: 14
clone size: few
D gene: TRBD1
CDR3 protein: CASSQRQGPYEQYF
CDR3 DNA: TGTGCCAGCAGCCAAAGACAGGGGCCGTACGAGCAGTACTTC

V gene: TRBV28
J gene: TRBJ2-1
CDR3 length: 16
clone size: .
D gene: .
CDR3 protein: CASSLETGTSNNEQFF
CDR3 DNA: TGTGCCAGCAGTTTAGAGACAGGAACTAGTAATAATGAGCAGTTCTTC

V gene: TRBV4-1
J gene: TRBJ2-3
CDR3 length: 14
clone size: many
D gene: .
CDR3 protein: CASSQTPPGDTQYF
CDR3 DNA: TGCGCCAGCAGCCAGACCCCCCCCGGGGATACGCAGTATTTT

V gene: TRBV10-3
J gene: TRBJ2-1
CDR3 length: 15
clone size: few
D gene: .
CDR3 protein: CAISEGSSSYNEQFF
CDR3 DNA: TGTGCCATCAGTGAAGGTAGCTCTTCCTACAATGAGCAGTTCTTC

V gene: TRBV29-1
J gene: TRBJ2-7
CDR3 length: 14
clone size: many
D gene: .
CDR3 protein: CSVEDEATSYEQYF
CDR3 DNA: TGCAGCGTTGAAGACGAGGCTACTTCCTACGAGCAGTACTTC

V gene: TRBV29-1
J gene: TRBJ2-3
CDR3 length: 13
clone size: few
D gene: .
CDR3 protein: CSVDYRYTDTQYF
CDR3 DNA: TGCAGCGTTGACTACAGATACACAGATACGCAGTATTTT

V gene: TRBV5-6
J gene: TRBJ2-2
CDR3 length: 15
clone size: many
D gene: .
CDR3 protein: CASSKLAPNTGELFF
CDR3 DNA: TGTGCCAGCAGCAAACTAGCACCGAACACCGGGGAGCTGTTTTTT

V gene: TRBV29-1
J gene: TRBJ2-2
CDR3 length: 15
clone size: few
D gene: .
CDR3 protein: CSVEDAKTNTGELFF
CDR3 DNA: TGCAGCGTTGAAGATGCCAAAACGAACACCGGGGAGCTGTTTTTT

V gene: TRBV6-1
J gene: TRBJ2-7
CDR3 length: 14
clone size: .
D gene: TRBD2
CDR3 protein: CASRGGRAAYEQYF
CDR3 DNA: TGTGCCAGCAGGGGCGGGAGGGCCGCCTACGAGCAGTATTTC

V gene: TRBV5-1
J gene: TRBJ2-1
CDR3 length: 18
clone size: .
D gene: TRBD1
CDR3 protein: CASSLATGGSGSYNEQFF
CDR3 DNA: TGCGCCAGCAGCTTGGCCACAGGGGGCTCGGGCTCCTACAATGAGCAGTTCTTC

V gene: TRBV5-1
J gene: TRBJ1-1
CDR3 length: 16
clone size: few
D gene: .
CDR3 protein: CASSLAPAGESTEAFF
CDR3 DNA: TGCGCCAGCAGCTTGGCCCCGGCAGGGGAGTCCACTGAAGCTTTCTTT

V gene: TRBV9
J gene: TRBJ2-1
CDR3 length: 16
clone size: .
D gene: TRBD2
CDR3 protein: CASSHPIAGGPNEQFF
CDR3 DNA: TGTGCCAGCAGCCACCCCATAGCGGGAGGCCCCAATGAGCAGTTCTTC

V gene: TRBV11-2
J gene: TRBJ1-2
CDR3 length: 14
clone size: many
D gene: .
CDR3 protein: CASSFAGNLYGYTF
CDR3 DNA: TGTGCCAGCAGCTTCGCGGGAAACCTCTATGGCTACACCTTC

V gene: TRBV28
J gene: TRBJ2-3
CDR3 length: 18
clone size: few
D gene: TRBD2
CDR3 protein: CATLLLGTSGASTDTQYF
CDR3 DNA: TGTGCCACCCTACTTCTTGGGACTAGCGGAGCAAGCACAGATACGCAGTATTTT

V gene: TRBV5-1
J gene: TRBJ2-7
CDR3 length: 15
clone size: .
D gene: TRBD1
CDR3 protein: CASSMGQGGSYEQYF
CDR3 DNA: TGCGCCAGCAGCATGGGACAGGGGGGCTCCTACGAGCAGTACTTC

V gene: TRBV12-3/TRBV12-4
J gene: TRBJ2-5
CDR3 length: 18
clone size: .
D gene: TRBD1
CDR3 protein: CASSSIEKTGDPPETQYF
CDR3 DNA: TGTGCCAGCAGTTCAATCGAGAAAACAGGGGACCCACCCGAGACCCAGTACTTC

V gene: TRBV11-2
J gene: TRBJ2-2
CDR3 length: 15
clone size: medium-sized
D gene: .
CDR3 protein: CASSYFRENTGELFF
CDR3 DNA: TGTGCCAGCAGCTACTTCAGGGAGAACACCGGGGAGCTGTTTTTT

V gene: TRBV4-2
J gene: TRBJ2-2
CDR3 length: 17
clone size: few
D gene: TRBD2
CDR3 protein: CASSQGLLAGENGELFF
CDR3 DNA: TGTGCCAGCAGCCAAGGTTTGCTAGCGGGAGAAAATGGGGAGCTGTTTTTT

V gene: TRBV12-3/TRBV12-4
J gene: TRBJ2-2
CDR3 length: 16
clone size: once
D gene: .
CDR3 protein: CASSLQSRQVTGELFF
CDR3 DNA: TGTGCCAGCAGTTTGCAAAGCCGACAGGTCACCGGGGAGCTGTTTTTT

V gene: TRBV7-8
J gene: TRBJ2-7
CDR3 length: 16
clone size: .
D gene: TRBD1
CDR3 protein: CASSLKVLRQGKEQYF
CDR3 DNA: TGTGCCAGCAGCTTAAAAGTGTTGAGACAGGGTAAAGAGCAGTACTTC